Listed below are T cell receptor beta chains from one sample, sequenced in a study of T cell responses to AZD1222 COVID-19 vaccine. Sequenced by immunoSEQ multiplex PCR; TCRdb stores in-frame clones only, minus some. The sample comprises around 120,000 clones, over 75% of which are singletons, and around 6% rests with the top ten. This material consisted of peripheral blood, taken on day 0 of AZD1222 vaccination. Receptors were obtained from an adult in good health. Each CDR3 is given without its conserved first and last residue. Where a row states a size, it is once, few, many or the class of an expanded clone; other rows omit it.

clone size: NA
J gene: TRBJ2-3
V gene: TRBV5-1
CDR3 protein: ASSLAGRTDTQY

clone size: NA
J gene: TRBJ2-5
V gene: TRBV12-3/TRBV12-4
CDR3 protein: ASSLYRETQY

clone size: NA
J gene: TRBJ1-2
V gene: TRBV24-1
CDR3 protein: ATSDLAGFSGYT

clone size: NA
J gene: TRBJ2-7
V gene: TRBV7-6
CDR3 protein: ASSHLGAYEQY

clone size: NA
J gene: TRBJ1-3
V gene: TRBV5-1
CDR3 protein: ASSNGTAGNTIY

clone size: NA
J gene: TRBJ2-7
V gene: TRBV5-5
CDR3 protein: ASSQGVAVYEQY

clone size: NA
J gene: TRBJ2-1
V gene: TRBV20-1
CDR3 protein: SASFHFLDSSYNEQF

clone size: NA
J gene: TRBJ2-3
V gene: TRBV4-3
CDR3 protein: ASSQEVIAGVSTDTQY

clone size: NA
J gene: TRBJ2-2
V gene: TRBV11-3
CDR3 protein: ASSPDGELF

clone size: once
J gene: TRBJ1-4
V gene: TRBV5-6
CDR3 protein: ASTFLLRRDEKLF

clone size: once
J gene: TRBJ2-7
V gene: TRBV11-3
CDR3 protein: ASSPNRVAYEQY

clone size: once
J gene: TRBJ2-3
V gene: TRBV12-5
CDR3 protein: ASGTDTQY

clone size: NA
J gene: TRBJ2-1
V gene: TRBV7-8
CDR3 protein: ASSHPGNEQF

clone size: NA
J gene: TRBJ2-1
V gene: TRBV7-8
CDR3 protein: ASSLIPYNEQF

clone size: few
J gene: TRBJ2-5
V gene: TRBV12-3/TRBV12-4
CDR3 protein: ASSLSGTETQY

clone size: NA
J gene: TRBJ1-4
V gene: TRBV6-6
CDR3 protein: ASSRRNNEKLF

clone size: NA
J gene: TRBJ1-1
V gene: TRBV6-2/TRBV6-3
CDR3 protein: ASSYSLNTEAF

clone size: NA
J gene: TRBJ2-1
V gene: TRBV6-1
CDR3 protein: ASSESSGTAYNEQF

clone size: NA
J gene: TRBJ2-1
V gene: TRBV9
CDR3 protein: ASSDHGTSGLREQF